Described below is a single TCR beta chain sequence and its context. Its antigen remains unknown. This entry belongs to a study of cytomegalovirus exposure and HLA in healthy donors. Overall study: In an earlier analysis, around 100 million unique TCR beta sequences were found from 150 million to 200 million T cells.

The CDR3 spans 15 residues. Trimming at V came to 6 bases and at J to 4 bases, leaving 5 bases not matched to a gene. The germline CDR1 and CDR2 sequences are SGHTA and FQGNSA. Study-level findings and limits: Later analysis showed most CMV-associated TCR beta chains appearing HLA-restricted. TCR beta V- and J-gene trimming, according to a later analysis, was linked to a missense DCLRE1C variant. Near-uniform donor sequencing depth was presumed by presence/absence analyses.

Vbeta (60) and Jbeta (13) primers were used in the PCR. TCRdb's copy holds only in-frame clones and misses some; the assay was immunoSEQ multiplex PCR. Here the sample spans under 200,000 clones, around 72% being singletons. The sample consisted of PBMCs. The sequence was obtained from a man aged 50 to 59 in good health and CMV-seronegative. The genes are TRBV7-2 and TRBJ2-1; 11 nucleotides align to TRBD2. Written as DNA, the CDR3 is TGTGCCAGCAGAATAGCGGGGGGGCTATACAATGAGCAGTTCTTC. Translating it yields CASRIAGGLYNEQFF.